Given below is one T cell receptor beta chain in context. This clonotype was observed at least ten times. Its antigen has not been determined. Per-base qualities were not stored, and no clone one base away is much larger. The data were taken from a study of neurological immune-mediated disorders (dated by TCRdb to between 2018 and 2021). Study-level background: Peripheral blood TCR-beta repertoires from HTLV-I-associated myelopathy (HAM/TSP) patients, multiple sclerosis patients and healthy controls were compared by UMI-based sequencing. Longitudinal samples, technical triplicates and paired sorted CD4+ and CD8+ T-cell subsets, alongside PBMC samples, were included among the approximately 110 TCR-beta libraries. Of the approximately 68 subjects in the cohort, about 14 were HAM/TSP patients, some 35 were multiple sclerosis patients, and about 20 were healthy controls. The investigation overall reported the following: No identical CDR3 amino acid sequences were shared among expanded clones across subjects, suggesting private TCR-beta repertoires in all groups. TCR clonal expansion was highest in HAM/TSP patients and lowest in MS patients, with MS patients falling below even healthy controls.

For the sorted-subset TCR libraries, the starting material was around 1 million sorted CD4+ or CD8+ T cells. PBMCs were separated from peripheral blood using Ficoll-Hypaque density gradient centrifugation and then cryopreserved in liquid nitrogen. Paired sorted CD4+ and CD8+ subsets came from healthy controls, HAM/TSP patients and MS patients. Taken from cysteine to phenylalanine, the CDR3 has 18 residues. Only the CDR3 DNA stays, 54 bases, in frame from base 1. CDR1 SGHVS and CDR2 FQNEAQ were looked up in the germline V gene. Cut back by 1 base and 2 bases, the V and J ends lie 19 bases apart. cDNA synthesis used template-switch 5'RACE with a primer carrying a 10-nucleotide random unique molecular identifier tagging each TCR transcript. Each sequencing run produced over 160 million TCR-beta sequences covering 15-18 subjects. The RNeasy kit was used for extraction of total RNA. The KAPA Real-time Library Amplification kit was used to amplify TCR-beta VDJ regions with primers for the TCR constant region and the 5'RACE anchor. A first PCR added sample indexes and Illumina adaptors, after which a second PCR increased the library yield. After purification with Ampure beads, the TCR product of roughly 650 bp was size-selected on a 2% E-gel SizeSelection system. Before pooling, library quality was checked on a Bioanalyzer, concentration was measured with Qubit, and libraries were quantified with the Kapa Library Quantification kit. Libraries were sequenced paired-end 2 x 150 bp on an Illumina HiSeq 2500. To increase sequence diversity, roughly 24-32% phiX was spiked into each library pool. In the source study's methods: Quality-filtered reads were processed with the UMI-based MiGEC pipeline, which removed over 75% of raw TCR sequences during error correction. VDJ genes were aligned to IMGT germline references, and each clonotype was defined by a unique CDR3 amino acid sequence together with V-J genes. VDJtools evaluated clonal expansion, Shannon diversity and CDR3 relatedness (CalcPairwiseDistances, ClusterSamples); CLCbio workbench built phylogenetic trees. Clones with at least 8 unique UMIs were defined as expanded, with this threshold being based on coefficient-of-variation modelling across technical triplicates. TCRdb reanalyzed the raw reads on its own, using fastp at Q25 for trimming and MiXCR for clone calling, and kept in-frame beta chains. Duplicate CDR3 protein sequences are folded into a single record with the most common DNA and genes. The V and J calls shown here were made by TCRdb, not taken from the authors' results. Across this sample there are approximately 19,000 distinct CDR3 sequences, with 6% to 8% seen only once. The top ten hold less than 20% of the sample.

The chain was built from TRBV7-8 and TRBJ2-3; the D gene is unclear. The sequencing sample was made of CD8+ T cells from blood. The TCR comes from a woman aged 30 to 39 with HTLV-1-associated myelopathy (HAM/TSP). The CDR3 protein sequence reads: CASSLGAADGFHTDTQYF. The DNA reads as follows: TGTGCCAGCAGCTTAGGGGCGGCTGACGGGTTCCACACAGATACGCAGTATTTT.